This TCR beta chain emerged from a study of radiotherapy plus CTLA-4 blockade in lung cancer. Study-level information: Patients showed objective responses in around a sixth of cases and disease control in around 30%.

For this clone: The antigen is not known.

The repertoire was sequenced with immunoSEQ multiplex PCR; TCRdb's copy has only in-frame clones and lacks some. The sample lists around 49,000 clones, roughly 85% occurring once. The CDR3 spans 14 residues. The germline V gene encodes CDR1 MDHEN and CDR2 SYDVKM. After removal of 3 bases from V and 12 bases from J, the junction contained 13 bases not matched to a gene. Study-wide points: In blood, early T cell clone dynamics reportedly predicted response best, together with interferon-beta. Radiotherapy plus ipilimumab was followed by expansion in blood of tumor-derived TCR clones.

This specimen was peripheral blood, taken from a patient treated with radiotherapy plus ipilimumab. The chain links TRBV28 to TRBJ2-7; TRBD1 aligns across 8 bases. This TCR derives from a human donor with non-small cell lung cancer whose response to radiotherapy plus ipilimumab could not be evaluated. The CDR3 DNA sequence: TGTGCCAGCAGTTTGGCAGGGGGCTCAACTCGGTGGTACTTC. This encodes CASSLAGGSTRWYF.